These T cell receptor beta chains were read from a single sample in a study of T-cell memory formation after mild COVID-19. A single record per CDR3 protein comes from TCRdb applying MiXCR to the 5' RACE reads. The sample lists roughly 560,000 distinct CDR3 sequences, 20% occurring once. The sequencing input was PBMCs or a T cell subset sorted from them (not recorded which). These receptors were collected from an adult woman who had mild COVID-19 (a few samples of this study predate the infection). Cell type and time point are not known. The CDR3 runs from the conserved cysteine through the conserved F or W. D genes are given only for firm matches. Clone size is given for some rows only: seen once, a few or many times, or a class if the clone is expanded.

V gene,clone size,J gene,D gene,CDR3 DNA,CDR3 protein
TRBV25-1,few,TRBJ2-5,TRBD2,TGTGCCAGCAGTATCCTGGTGCGGGGGGAAGAGACCCAGTACTTC,CASSILVRGEETQYF
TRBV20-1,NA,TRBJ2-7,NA,TGCAGTGCTAGAGATGTCCAGTCTGAGCAGTACTTC,CSARDVQSEQYF
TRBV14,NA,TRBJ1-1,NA,TGTGCCAGCAGCCGCCATCAGGGAAGTGCGACTGAAGCTTTCTTT,CASSRHQGSATEAFF
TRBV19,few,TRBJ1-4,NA,TGTGCCAGTAGTATACCGCCATACCGGCTCTTAGGGGAAAAACTGTTTTTT,CASSIPPYRLLGEKLFF
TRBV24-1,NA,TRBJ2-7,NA,TGTGCCACCAGTCAGGGAGGGGGGACCTACGAGCAGTACTTC,CATSQGGGTYEQYF
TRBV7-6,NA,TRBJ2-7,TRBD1,TGTGCCAGCAGCCCCGGGGGGCCGGGACAGGGATACGAGCAGTACTTC,CASSPGGPGQGYEQYF
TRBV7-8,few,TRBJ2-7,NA,TGTGCCAGCAGCTTAGGGCACGGCTACGAGCAGTACTTC,CASSLGHGYEQYF
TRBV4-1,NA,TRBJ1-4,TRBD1,TGCGCCAGCAGCCAAGAGGAGGGGGCGCCCCATGAAAAACTGTTTTTT,CASSQEEGAPHEKLFF
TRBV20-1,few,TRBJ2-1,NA,TGCAGTGCTAGACCCCCCTCGCGCCCCGTCTACAATGAGCAGTTCTTC,CSARPPSRPVYNEQFF
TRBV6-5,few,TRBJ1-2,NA,TGTGCCAGCAGTAAGACCGGGACTAACTATGGCTACACCTTC,CASSKTGTNYGYTF
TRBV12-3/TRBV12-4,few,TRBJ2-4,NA,TGTGCCAGCAGTGGAGGTGGGGACATTCAGTACTTC,CASSGGGDIQYF
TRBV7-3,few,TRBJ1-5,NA,TGTGCCAGCAGCCCAGTAAAGGGGGGTTATCAGCCCCAGCATTTT,CASSPVKGGYQPQHF